This TCR beta chain was documented in a study of shared clonotypes between healthy human individuals. Overall study results and limits: The low donor count limited represented genetic and exposure-history diversity.

A note on this clone: Its specificity is unknown.

Clones were read by immunoSEQ multiplex PCR, and TCRdb kept only the in-frame ones, dropping some. This sample has 2.3 million or so clones, with more than 85% found just once. Germline CDR1 is MGHDK and CDR2 is SYGVNS. The V gene lost 7 bases and the J gene lost 2 bases, with 11 bases spanning the gap. The CDR3 spans 13 residues. Sequences were obtained from naive CD4+ T cells from PBMCs. Subset described: CD45RA+ positively selected. The TCR sequence derives from a man in his late teens or twenties in good health. Some clones in this sample may be carry-over from other donors' samples. The chain links TRBV25-1 to TRBJ2-5, with D possibly being TRBD1 or TRBD2 (5 bases each). The CDR3 region has the DNA TGTGCCAGCACGGGACGGATGCAAGAGACCCAGTACTTC. Amino acid sequence: CASTGRMQETQYF.